This T cell receptor beta chain was identified in a study of T-cell reconstitution after alpha-beta-depleted transplantation in children. As to this clonotype: What it binds is unknown.

The authors prepared the TCRbeta library with unique molecular identifiers. TCRdb fed the PCR reads into MiXCR, producing one record per CDR3 protein. The sample lists 780,000 or so distinct CDR3 sequences; 15% to 20% were seen once. Points from the study as a whole: T-cell counts and diversity at one year post-transplant came mainly from newly produced T cells. Expanded clones from the graft, numbering several hundred, reportedly supplied alpha-beta T cells about two months after transplant. From surviving recipient T cells and thymic progenitors came the high day-60 TCRbeta diversity observed in some patients.

V lost 2 bases and J lost 1; bases outside the gene matches: 8. The CDR3 spans 16 residues. In germline, CDR1 is MDHEN, CDR2 SYDVKM. This clonotype was obtained from a male patient aged 10 to 17 who had a stem cell transplant for acute lymphoblastic leukemia, so the T cells may come from the graft donor. Sequencing used PBMCs, mostly from graft donor cells, obtained 360 days after TCRalphabeta/CD19-depleted stem cell transplant. This chain links TRBV28 with TRBJ2-7; 7 bases are a match to TRBD2. The CDR3 sequence: CASSLTGGGGSYEQYF. As DNA, the CDR3 is TGTGCCAGCAGTTTAACGGGGGGTGGAGGTTCCTACGAGCAGTACTTC. The full variable domain, with the rest looked up from reference TRBV28 and TRBJ2-7, is DVKVTQSSRYLVKRTGEKVFLECVQDMDHENMFWYRQDPGLGLRLIYFSYDVKMKEKGDIPEGYSVSREKKERFSLILESASTNQTSMYLCASSLTGGGGSYEQYFGPGTRLTVT.